This TCR beta chain was sequenced in a study of patients and donors after allogeneic stem cell transplantation. Germline lookup yields CDR1 DFQATT and CDR2 SNEGSKA (reference sequence). Deletions cut 1 base from V and 2 bases from J, with 8 bases between. The CDR3 runs to 13 residues. Using its own MiXCR run on the RT-PCR reads, TCRdb lists one record per CDR3 protein. The table has 400,000 to 450,000 distinct CDR3 sequences, more than 15% seen once; the top ten hold roughly 7.2%. The TCR comes from a human donor who was either an allogeneic HSCT recipient or a stem cell or donor lymphocyte infusion donor (not recorded which). It is not recorded whose cells these are; they may come from a transplant donor. The sequenced sample was blood, either unsorted or a sorted T cell fraction (not recorded which). The chain joins TRBV20-1 to TRBJ1-2; D is ambiguous. The CDR3 region is CSARVQMNYGYTF. CDR3 coding DNA: TGCAGTGCTAGAGTACAGATGAACTATGGCTACACCTTC.